This paragraph reports one T cell receptor (beta chain). The quantity of DNA used in unsorted PBMC replicate PCRs was about 0.3 ug, corresponding to tens of thousands of T cell genomes. Repertoires were generated with immunoSEQ multiplex PCR, while TCRdb's copy carries only in-frame clones and drops some. The sample holds fewer than 650,000 clones, around 78% seen once. The entry originates in a study of shared clonotypes between healthy human individuals. Healthy adults negative for HIV, lacking recent acute infections or vaccinations, served as donors. The donors, all of them Caucasian adults, lived in Nashville, Tennessee. The V gene's germline CDR1 is KGHSH and CDR2 LQKENI. Trimming at V came to 3 bases and at J to 4 bases, leaving 4 bases not matched to a gene. CDR3 length: 15 amino acids.

The specimen was PBMCs. The receptor's source is a woman aged 40 to 55 in good health. Some clones in this sample may be carry-over from other donors' samples. The genes are TRBV18 and TRBJ2-1; 9 bases align to TRBD1. The CDR3 DNA is TGTGCCAGCTCACCGACAGGGGGGTTTTACAATGAGCAGTTCTTC. Protein sequence: CASSPTGGFYNEQFF.